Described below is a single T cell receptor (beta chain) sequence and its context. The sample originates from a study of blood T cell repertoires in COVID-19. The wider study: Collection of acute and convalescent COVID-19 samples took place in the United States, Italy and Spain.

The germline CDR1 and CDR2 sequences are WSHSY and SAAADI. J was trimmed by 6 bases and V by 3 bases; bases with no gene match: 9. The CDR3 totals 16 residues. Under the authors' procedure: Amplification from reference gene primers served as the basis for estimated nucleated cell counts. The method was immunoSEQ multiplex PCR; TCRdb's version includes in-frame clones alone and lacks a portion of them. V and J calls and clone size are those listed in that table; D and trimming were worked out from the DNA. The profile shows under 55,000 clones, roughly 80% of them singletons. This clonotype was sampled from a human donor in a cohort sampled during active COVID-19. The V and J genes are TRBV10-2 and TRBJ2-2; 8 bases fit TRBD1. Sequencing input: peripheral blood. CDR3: CASSDPARGHAGELFF. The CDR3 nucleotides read TGCGCCAGCAGTGATCCGGCCAGGGGGCACGCCGGGGAGCTGTTTTTT.